This T cell receptor beta chain is drawn from a study of shared clonotypes between healthy human individuals. Study-level findings and limits: Sampling used blood alone; tissue repertoires probably differ.

Germline CDR1 and CDR2: SGHTA and FQGNSA. This CDR3 comprises 18 residues. V lost 8 bases and J 5 bases, leaving 29 bases between the germline ends. Donation came from healthy HIV-negative adults that had no recent acute infections or vaccinations. The donors were all Caucasian adults (living in Nashville, Tennessee). This clone was seen a few times. Antigen unknown. Assay runs were performed at deep level. Measured with immunoSEQ multiplex PCR; TCRdb has only the in-frame clones, and not every one. The data show hundreds of thousands of clones, approximately 71% seen once. This clonotype was sampled from a woman aged 40 to 50 in good health. Some clones in this sample may be carry-over from other donors' samples. V is TRBV7-2 and J is TRBJ2-3; a weak D match, TRBD2 (6 bases). The specimen was PBMCs. CDR3 protein: CASCMQVSSGVSVDTQYF. DNA for the CDR3: TGTGCCAGCTGCATGCAAGTGTCTTCGGGAGTATCAGTAGATACGCAGTATTTT.